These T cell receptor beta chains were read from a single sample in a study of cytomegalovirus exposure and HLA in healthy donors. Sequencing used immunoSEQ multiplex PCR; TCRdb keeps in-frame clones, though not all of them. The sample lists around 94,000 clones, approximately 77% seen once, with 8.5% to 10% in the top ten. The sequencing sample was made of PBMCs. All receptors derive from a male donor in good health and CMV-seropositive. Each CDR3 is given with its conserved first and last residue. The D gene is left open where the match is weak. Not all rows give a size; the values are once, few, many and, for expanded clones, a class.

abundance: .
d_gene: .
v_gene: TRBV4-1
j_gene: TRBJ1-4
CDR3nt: TGCGCCAGCAGCCAACCTCTCGGAGGGGCCTATGAAAAACTGTTTTTT
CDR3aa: CASSQPLGGAYEKLFF

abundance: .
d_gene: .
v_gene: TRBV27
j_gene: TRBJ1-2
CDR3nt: TGTGCCAGCAGCCGCCGGTTGACAGATTCCCCTTGGTATGGCTACACCTTC
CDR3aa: CASSRRLTDSPWYGYTF

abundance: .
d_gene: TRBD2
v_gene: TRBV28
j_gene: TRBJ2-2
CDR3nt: TGTGCCTATAGCACTAGCGGAGATACCGGGGAGCTGTTTTTT
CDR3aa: CAYSTSGDTGELFF

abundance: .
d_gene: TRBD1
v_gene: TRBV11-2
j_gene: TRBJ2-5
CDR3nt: TGTGCCAGCATTCCTCTAGACAGGGGGCAATATGGGACCCAGTACTTC
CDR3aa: CASIPLDRGQYGTQYF

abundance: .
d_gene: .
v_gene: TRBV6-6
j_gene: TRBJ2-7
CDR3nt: TGTGCCAGCAGTTACTCGAAGCCTTCCATCGAGCAGTACTTC
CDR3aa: CASSYSKPSIEQYF

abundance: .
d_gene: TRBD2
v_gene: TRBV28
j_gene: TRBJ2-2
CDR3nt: TGTGCCAGCACCTACCCCCGGCGGGGGGCAGCCGGGGAGCTGTTTTTT
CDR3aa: CASTYPRRGAAGELFF

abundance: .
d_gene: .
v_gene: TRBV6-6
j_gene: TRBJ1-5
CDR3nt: TGTGCCAGCAGTTACGGGGCCACTTATCAGCCCCAGCATTTT
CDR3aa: CASSYGATYQPQHF

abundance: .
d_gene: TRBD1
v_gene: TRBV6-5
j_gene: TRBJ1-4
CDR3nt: TGTGCCAGCAGATGGACAGGGATTGAAAAACTGTTTTTT
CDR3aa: CASRWTGIEKLFF

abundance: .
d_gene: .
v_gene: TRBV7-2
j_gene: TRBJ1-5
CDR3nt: TGTGCCAGCAGCTATACAGGGCCCAATCAGCCCCAGCATTTT
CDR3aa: CASSYTGPNQPQHF

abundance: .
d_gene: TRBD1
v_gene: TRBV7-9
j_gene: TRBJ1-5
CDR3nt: TGTGCCAGCAGCTTAGGACAGGGTTGCGATCAGCCCCAGCATTTT
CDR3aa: CASSLGQGCDQPQHF

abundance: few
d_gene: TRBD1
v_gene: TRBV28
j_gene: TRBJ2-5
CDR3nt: TGTGCCAGCAGCCAAAGACAGGGTCTAGGGGAGACCCAGTACTTC
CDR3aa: CASSQRQGLGETQYF

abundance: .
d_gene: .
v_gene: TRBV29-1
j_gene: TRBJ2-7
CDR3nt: TGCAGCTCTCAAGAGGCGACAGGAAGCGAGCAGTACTTC
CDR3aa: CSSQEATGSEQYF

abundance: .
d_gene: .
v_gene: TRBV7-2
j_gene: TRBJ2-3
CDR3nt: TGTGCCAGCAGCTTCCCCAGCGGGAGCACAGATACGCAGTATTTT
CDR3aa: CASSFPSGSTDTQYF

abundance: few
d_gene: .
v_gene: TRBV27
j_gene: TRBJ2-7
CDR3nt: TGTGCCAGCAGTCCGCAGGTGAGCTCCTACGAGCAGTACTTC
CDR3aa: CASSPQVSSYEQYF

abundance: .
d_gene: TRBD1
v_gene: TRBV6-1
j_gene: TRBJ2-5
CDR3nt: TGTGCCAGCAGTAGGGGGACAGGGTTGATGGAGACCCAGTACTTC
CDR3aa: CASSRGTGLMETQYF

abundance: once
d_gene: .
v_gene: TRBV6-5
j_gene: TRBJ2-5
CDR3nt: TGTGCCAGCAGTTACGGGCAGGGTGTAGAGACCCAGTACTTC
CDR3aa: CASSYGQGVETQYF

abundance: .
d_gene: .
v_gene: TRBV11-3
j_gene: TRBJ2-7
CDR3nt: TGTGCCAGCAGCCCCGGGCCAGGGGCCCACGAGCAGTACTTC
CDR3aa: CASSPGPGAHEQYF

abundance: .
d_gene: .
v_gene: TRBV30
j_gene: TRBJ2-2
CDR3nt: TGTGCCTGGAGTGCGGTCAGGTACACCGGGGAGCTGTTTTTT
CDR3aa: CAWSAVRYTGELFF

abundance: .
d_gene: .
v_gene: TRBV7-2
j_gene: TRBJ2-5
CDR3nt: TGTGCCAGCAGATACGGACAGCTAGGGGCCCAGTACTTC
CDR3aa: CASRYGQLGAQYF

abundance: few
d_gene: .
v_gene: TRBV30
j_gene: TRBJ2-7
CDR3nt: TGTGCCTGGTCACACTCCTACGAGCAGTACTTC
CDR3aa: CAWSHSYEQYF

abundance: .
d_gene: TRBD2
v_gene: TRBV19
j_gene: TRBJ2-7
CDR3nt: TGTGCCAGTAGTATGGGGACTAGCGGGCCCCCCTACGAGCAGTACTTC
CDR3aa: CASSMGTSGPPYEQYF

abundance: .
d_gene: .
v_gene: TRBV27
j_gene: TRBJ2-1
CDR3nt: TGTGCCAGCAGTGACTACTCCTACAATGAGCAGTTCTTC
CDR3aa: CASSDYSYNEQFF

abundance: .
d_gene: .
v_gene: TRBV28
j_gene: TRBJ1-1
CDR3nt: TGTGCCAGCAGTTTAGTGCGTAGAGCTTTCTTT
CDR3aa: CASSLVRRAFF

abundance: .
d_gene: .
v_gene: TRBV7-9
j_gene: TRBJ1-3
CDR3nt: TGTGCCAGCAGCTTATGGGGGGCTGGAAACACCATATATTTT
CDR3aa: CASSLWGAGNTIYF

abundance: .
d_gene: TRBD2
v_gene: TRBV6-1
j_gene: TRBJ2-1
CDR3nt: TGTGCCAGCAGTGAAGGGGAGGGCTCCTACAATGAGCAGTTCTTC
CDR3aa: CASSEGEGSYNEQFF

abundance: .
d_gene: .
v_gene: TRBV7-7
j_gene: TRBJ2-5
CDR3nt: TGTGCTAGCAGCTTAGCCAGGGGACCACAAGAGACCCAGTACTTC
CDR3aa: CASSLARGPQETQYF

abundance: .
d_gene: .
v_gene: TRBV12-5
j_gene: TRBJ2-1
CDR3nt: TGTGCTAGTGGTTTGGGGACAAGTAACAATGGGCAGTTCTTC
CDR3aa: CASGLGTSNNGQFF

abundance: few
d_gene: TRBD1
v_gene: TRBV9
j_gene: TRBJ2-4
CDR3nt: TGTGCCAGCGGATCCGGGACAGGGGGCATAAACAGTCAGTACTTC
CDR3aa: CASGSGTGGINSQYF

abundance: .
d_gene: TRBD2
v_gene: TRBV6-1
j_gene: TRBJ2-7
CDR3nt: TGTGCCAGCAGCGACGGACTAGCGGGATTGGGCGAGCAGTACTTC
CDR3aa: CASSDGLAGLGEQYF

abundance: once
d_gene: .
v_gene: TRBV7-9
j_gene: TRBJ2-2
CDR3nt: TGTGCCAGCAGCTCGGAGGGGCCCATCACCGGGGAGCTGTTTTTT
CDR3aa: CASSSEGPITGELFF

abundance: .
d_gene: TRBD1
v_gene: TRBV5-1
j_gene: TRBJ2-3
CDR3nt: TGCGCCAGCAGCTTGGGACAGGGGGCAGATACGCAGTATTTT
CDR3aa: CASSLGQGADTQYF

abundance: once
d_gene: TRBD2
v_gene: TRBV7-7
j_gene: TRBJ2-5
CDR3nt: TGTGCCAGCAGCTTCGGTAGCGGGGAGACCCAGTACTTC
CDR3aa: CASSFGSGETQYF

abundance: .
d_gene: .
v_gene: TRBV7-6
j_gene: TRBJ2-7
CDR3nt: TGTGCCAGCAGCTCTAGTGGGACACATTACGAGCAGTACTTC
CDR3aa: CASSSSGTHYEQYF

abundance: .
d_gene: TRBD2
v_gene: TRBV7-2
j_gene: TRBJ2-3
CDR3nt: TGTGCCAGCAGCGCTCGACTAGCGGGAGGTACAGATACGCAGTATTTT
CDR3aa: CASSARLAGGTDTQYF

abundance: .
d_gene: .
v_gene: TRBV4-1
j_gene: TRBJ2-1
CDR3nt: TGCGCCAGCAGCCAACACTCCCTGGGGGGCTCCTACAATGAGCAGTTCTTC
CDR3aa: CASSQHSLGGSYNEQFF

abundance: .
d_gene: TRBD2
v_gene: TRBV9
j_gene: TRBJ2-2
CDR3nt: TGTGCCAGCAGCGTAGGGGGACGGGGGGGGAACACCGGGGAGCTGTTTTTT
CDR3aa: CASSVGGRGGNTGELFF

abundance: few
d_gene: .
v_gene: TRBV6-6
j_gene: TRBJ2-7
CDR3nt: TGTGCCAGCAGTTACGAGCCGGGGGGCAGGTCCTACGAGCAGTACTTC
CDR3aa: CASSYEPGGRSYEQYF

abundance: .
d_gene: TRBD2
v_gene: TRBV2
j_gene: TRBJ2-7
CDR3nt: TGTGCCAGCATAGCGGGGCTTAGCTCCTACGAGCAGTACTTC
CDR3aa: CASIAGLSSYEQYF

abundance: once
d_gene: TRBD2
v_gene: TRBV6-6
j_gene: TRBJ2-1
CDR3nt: TGTGCCAGTCGGACTAGTTACAATGAGCAGTTCTTC
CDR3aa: CASRTSYNEQFF